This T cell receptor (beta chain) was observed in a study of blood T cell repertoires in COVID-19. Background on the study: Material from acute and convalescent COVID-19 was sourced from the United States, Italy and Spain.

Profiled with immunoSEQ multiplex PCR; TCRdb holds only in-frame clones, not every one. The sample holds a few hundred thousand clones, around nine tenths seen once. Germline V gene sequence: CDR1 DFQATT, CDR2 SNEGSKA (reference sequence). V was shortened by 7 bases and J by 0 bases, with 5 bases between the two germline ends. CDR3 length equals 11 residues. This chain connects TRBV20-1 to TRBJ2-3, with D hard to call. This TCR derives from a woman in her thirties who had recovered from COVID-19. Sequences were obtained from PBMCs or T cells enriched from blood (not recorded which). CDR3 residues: CSVSSTDTQYF. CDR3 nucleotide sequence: TGCAGTGTTTCTAGCACAGATACGCAGTATTTT.